This T cell receptor beta chain emerged from a study of cytomegalovirus exposure and HLA in healthy donors. Primers included in the PCR were 60 Vbeta and 13 Jbeta primers. Repertoires were generated with immunoSEQ multiplex PCR, while TCRdb's copy carries only in-frame clones and drops some. The profile shows about 200,000 clones, 79% of them singletons. Per the germline V gene, CDR1 is SGHAT and CDR2 is FQNNGV. The CDR3 sequence is 15 residues long. Trimming left V 2 bases short and J 4 bases short, with 12 bases between. This clonotype was obtained from a woman aged 30 to 39 in good health and CMV-seropositive. Sequencing input: PBMCs. This sequence joins TRBV11-2 and TRBJ2-1; maybe TRBD2 (6 bases). CDR3 residues: CASSLYGGNYNEQFF. The DNA of the CDR3 is TGTGCCAGCAGCTTATACGGGGGAAATTACAATGAGCAGTTCTTC.